These 26 T cell receptor beta chains came from one sample sequenced in a study of vaccination effects on CD4 cells after COVID-19. No antigen is known for these receptors. Profiled with immunoSEQ multiplex PCR; TCRdb holds only in-frame clones, not every one. The table lists around 24,000 clones, 75% to 80% of them singletons. Ahead of sequencing, the ViraFEST assay grew antigen-specific CD4+ T cells using viral peptide pools. Isolating CD4+ T cells followed around nine days of culture. Vaccination of participants consisted of two doses of either the BNT162b2 or mRNA-1273 vaccine. Sequencing was performed on CD4+ T cells from PBMCs cultured with SARS-CoV-2 spike peptides, taken after COVID-19 vaccination. The receptors here all came from a human donor who received a COVID-19 vaccine. Some clones in this sample may be carry-over from other donors' samples.

The chain couples TRBV7-8 to TRBJ2-5, with D maybe TRBD2 (6 bases). Germline-derived CDR1 and CDR2 are SGHVS and FQNEAQ. V was pared by 3 bases and J by 9 bases, with 23 bases between. There are 16 residues in the CDR3. The CDR3 nucleotides are TGTGCCAGCAGCTTTAATGGGATCGGGAGCGAGTCGGCCCAGTACTTC. Its protein product is CASSFNGIGSESAQYF.

The chain links TRBV2 to TRBJ1-4; 9 positions match TRBD1. This CDR3 is 15 amino acids long. Trimming took 11 bases from V and 8 from J; bases not matched to a gene: 15. From germline, CDR1 is SNHLY and CDR2 FYNNEI. This chain's CDR3 is CAGYPGQGGREKLFF. As DNA, the CDR3 is TGTGCCGGATATCCGGGACAGGGCGGGCGAGAAAAACTGTTTTTT.

The V call is TRBV4-1, the J call TRBJ1-5; tentative D call: TRBD1 (6 bases). Germline loops: CDR1 MGHRA, CDR2 YSYEKL. V lost 4 bases to trimming and J lost 0 bases, with 10 bases between them. The CDR3 is 15 residues long. CDR3 nucleotide sequence: TGCGCCAGCAGCCGACAGGCTGATAGCAATCAGCCCCAGCATTTT. Residues: CASSRQADSNQPQHF.

This chain links TRBV2 with TRBJ2-3; D is undetermined. V was shortened by 6 bases and J by 2 bases, with 9 bases between the two germline ends. Germline-derived CDR1 and CDR2 are SNHLY and FYNNEI. CDR3 length: 13 amino acids. CDR3 sequence (DNA): TGTGCCAGCAGCGACGATCACACAGATACGCAGTATTTT. Protein product: CASSDDHTDTQYF.

This chain uses TRBV29-1 with TRBJ2-6; no reliable D call. The ends were cut back, 3 bases at V and 4 bases at J, with 7 bases in the middle. The CDR3 consists of 13 residues. The germline V gene has CDR1 SQVTM and CDR2 ANQGSEA. The CDR3 DNA sequence: TGCAGCGTTGATTTGTCGGGGGCCAACGTCCTGACTTTC. Amino acid sequence: CSVDLSGANVLTF.

The chain recombines TRBV5-8 with TRBJ2-7; TRBD2 matches at 8 bases. The junction had 4 bases not matched to a gene; V was cut back by 0 bases and J by 2 bases. The CDR3 is 15 amino acids. CDR1 is SGHTS, CDR2 YDEGEE, per germline. CDR3 sequence reads: CASSLGLAGTYEQYV. The CDR3, as DNA: TGTGCCAGCAGCTTGGGCCTAGCGGGCACCTACGAGCAGTACGTC.

The genes are TRBV18 and TRBJ2-5; D call uncertain. The ends were cut back, 4 bases at V and 5 bases at J, with 11 bases in the middle. The CDR3 runs 13 residues. Germline V CDR1 and CDR2: KGHSH, LQKENI. DNA of the CDR3: TGTGCCAGCTCACGTGAAGGCCGCGAGACCCAGTACTTC. It specifies CASSREGRETQYF.

V is TRBV5-8 and J is TRBJ1-1; a possible D gene is TRBD1 (6 bases). Germline assignment: CDR1 SGHTS and CDR2 YDEGEE. CDR3 length: 16 residues. V was clipped by 3 bases and J by 2 bases, with 17 bases between them. The chain's CDR3 is CASSSLRAGTNTEAFF. The CDR3 nucleotides are TGTGCCAGCAGCTCCCTGCGGGCAGGGACAAACACTGAAGCTTTCTTT.

The V and J genes are TRBV5-1 and TRBJ1-1, with unresolved D. The CDR3 is 15 amino acids. CDR1 is SGHRS and CDR2 is YFSETQ in the germline V gene. With 1 base removed from V and 5 bases from J, the gap between germline ends came to 15 bases. CDR3 DNA: TGCGCCAGCAGCTTGTATGTACAGTTGGGGACTGAAGCTTTCTTT. It specifies CASSLYVQLGTEAFF.

This clone is a singleton in its sample. The rearrangement uses TRBV18 and TRBJ2-7; D possibly corresponds to TRBD1 (6 bases). The CDR3 has 15 residues. Per germline, CDR1 KGHSH and CDR2 LQKENI. Trimming cost V 3 bases and J 5 bases, with 17 bases left between them. The CDR3 sequence is CASSPTQGSINEQYV. CDR3 nucleotide sequence: TGTGCCAGCTCACCGACGCAGGGGAGTATCAACGAGCAGTACGTC.

This chain links TRBV7-9 with TRBJ2-1; TRBD2 might be the D (6 bases). This CDR3 region has 12 residues. V lost 5 bases, J lost 10 bases, and 12 bases lay in between. The V gene's germline CDR1 is SEHNR and CDR2 FQNEAQ (reference sequence). The CDR3 nucleotides are TGTGCCAGCAGCGATCGGGGGAACGAGCAGTTCTTC. It specifies CASSDRGNEQFF.

The CDR3 bases are TGTGCCAGCAGTTACGGACAGAACTATGGCTACACCTTC. Translating it yields CASSYGQNYGYTF. The chain recombines TRBV12-3 or TRBV12-4 with TRBJ1-2, with D possibly being TRBD1 (6 bases). V lost 4 bases and J lost 2, with 8 bases in between. CDR3 length: 13 residues.

This rearrangement joins TRBV5-1 to TRBJ2-3, with a tentative D call TRBD2 (6 bases). The V gene's germline CDR1 is SGHRS and CDR2 YFSETQ. The CDR3 spans 13 residues. V lost 4 bases and J 6 bases, leaving 12 bases between the germline ends. This chain's CDR3 is CASSAQTRDTQYF. The DNA for the CDR3 is TGCGCCAGCAGCGCGCAGACTAGGGATACGCAGTATTTT.

V is TRBV7-8 and J is TRBJ1-5; D is perhaps TRBD1 (5 bases). V lost 5 bases to trimming and J lost 5 bases, with 19 bases between them. CDR1 and CDR2 from the germline V gene are SGHVS and FQNEAQ. The CDR3 is 16 amino acids. This CDR3 reads CASSQLGRGGDQPQHF. The CDR3 coding sequence is TGTGCCAGCAGCCAACTGGGTCGGGGGGGAGATCAGCCCCAGCATTTT.

This clone was counted between two and nine times. The chain couples TRBV5-1 to TRBJ1-6, with a possible D match to TRBD1 (5 bases). Germline CDR1 SGHRS, CDR2 YFSETQ. V was shortened by 3 bases and J by 6 bases, with 13 bases between the two germline ends. The CDR3 is made up of 15 amino acids. CDR3 nucleotide sequence: TGCGCCAGCAGCTGGGGCAGGGCAAGTAATTCACCCCTCCACTTT. Its translation: CASSWGRASNSPLHF.

The V call is TRBV7-2, the J call TRBJ1-1, with D possibly being TRBD1 (6 bases). V lost 5 bases and J 3 bases, leaving 10 bases between the germline ends. CDR1 is SGHTA, CDR2 FQGNSA, per germline. The CDR3 loop spans 13 amino acids. The DNA for the CDR3 is TGTGCCAGCAGCCAAACAGGGCACACTGAAGCTTTCTTT. Protein: CASSQTGHTEAFF.

V usage is TRBV5-1 and J usage is TRBJ2-6; D may be TRBD1 (6 bases). This CDR3 spans 17 amino acids. Trimming cost V 3 bases and J 3 bases, with 16 bases left between them. Germline V gene sequence: CDR1 SGHRS, CDR2 YFSETQ. The CDR3 nucleotides are TGCGCCAGCAGCTACACATCGACAGGAGGTGGGGCCAACGTCCTGACTTTC. Protein: CASSYTSTGGGANVLTF.

The J gene is TRBJ2-1, the V gene TRBV24-1, with D unclear. V gave up 7 bases and J gave up 3 bases, with 15 bases separating them. This CDR3 comprises 15 residues. Germline values: CDR1 KGHDR, CDR2 SFDVKD. The CDR3 is CATSHAQPLYNEQFF. DNA of the CDR3: TGTGCCACCAGCCATGCCCAGCCCCTCTACAATGAGCAGTTCTTC.

This rearrangement joins TRBV6-2 or TRBV6-3 to TRBJ1-1; perhaps TRBD1 as D (6 bases). Germline CDR1 and CDR2: MNHEY and SVGEGT. This CDR3 region has 19 residues. Deletions cut 2 bases from V and 0 bases from J, with 22 bases between. CDR3 region: CASSYPAVQGRALNTEAFF. DNA of the CDR3: TGTGCCAGCAGTTACCCCGCCGTACAGGGAAGGGCGTTGAACACTGAAGCTTTCTTT.

The genes are TRBV5-4 and TRBJ1-2, with 7 bases matching TRBD1. Germline values: CDR1 SGHNT, CDR2 YYREEE (reference sequence). V lost 4 bases and J lost 3; bases outside the gene matches: 6. This CDR3 contains 14 residues. In DNA form, the CDR3 reads TGTGCCAGCAGCCCGCTAGGGGGCCACTATGGCTACACCTTC. This encodes CASSPLGGHYGYTF. The full variable domain, in which reference TRBV5-4 and TRBJ1-2 provide the parts outside the CDR3, is ETGVTQSPTHLIKTRGQQVTLRCSSQSGHNTVSWYQQALGQGPQFIFQYYREEENGRGNFPPRFSGLQFPNYSSELNVNALELDDSALYLCASSPLGGHYGYTFGSGTRLTVV.

This chain joins TRBV7-7 and TRBJ2-1; D may be TRBD1 or TRBD2 (7 bases each). This CDR3 has 14 amino acids. Germline lookup yields CDR1 SSHAT and CDR2 FNYEAQ (reference sequence). Trimming removed 5 bases at V and 7 bases at J, with 15 bases between. In nucleotides, the CDR3 is TGTGCCAGCAGCCCAGGGGGGGGCTTTAATGAGCAGTTCTTC. This encodes CASSPGGGFNEQFF.

This chain joins TRBV24-1 and TRBJ2-7, with 7 bases identical to TRBD1. The V gene end was trimmed by 12 bases and the J gene end by 0 bases; junction bases not matched to a gene: 4. The CDR3 totals 12 residues. Germline V gives CDR1 KGHDR, CDR2 SFDVKD. CDR3 coding DNA: TGTGCCGGGGGACAGAGCTCCTACGAGCAGTACGTC. Amino acids: CAGGQSSYEQYV.

The chain couples TRBV7-2 to TRBJ2-1; 8 bases line up with TRBD1. After removal of 2 bases from V and 9 bases from J, the junction contained 9 bases not matched to a gene. The CDR3 spans 15 residues. Germline loops: CDR1 SGHTA, CDR2 FQGNSA. CDR3 in amino acids: CASSLPGQVWSEQFF. CDR3 sequence (DNA): TGTGCCAGCAGCTTACCGGGACAGGTATGGAGTGAGCAGTTCTTC.

The V gene is TRBV20-1, the J gene TRBJ1-2; D is ambiguous. CDR1 is DFQATT and CDR2 is SNEGSKA in the germline V gene (reference sequence). V lost 4 bases to trimming and J lost 3 bases, with 6 bases between them. The CDR3 is made up of 11 amino acids. CDR3 protein: CSAISYYGYTF. The CDR3 DNA is TGCAGTGCTATCAGCTACTATGGCTACACCTTC.

The chain carries TRBV6-5 and TRBJ1-4; D remains ambiguous. This CDR3 has 15 amino acids. Trimming stripped 0 bases from V and 4 bases from J, with 9 bases between. Germline CDR1 MNHEY, CDR2 SVGAGI. In DNA, the CDR3 is TGTGCCAGCAGTTACTCGATACCGAGTAATGAAAAACTGTTTTTT. Translated: CASSYSIPSNEKLFF.

The V gene is TRBV13, the J gene TRBJ2-5, with D perhaps matching TRBD2 (5 bases). The CDR3 covers 15 residues. V lost 0 bases to trimming and J lost 5 bases, with 13 bases between them. The V gene's germline CDR1 is PRHDT and CDR2 FYEKMQ (reference sequence). CDR3: CASSLGGLARETQYF. The CDR3 nucleotides read TGTGCCAGCAGCTTAGGCGGGCTAGCCCGGGAGACCCAGTACTTC.